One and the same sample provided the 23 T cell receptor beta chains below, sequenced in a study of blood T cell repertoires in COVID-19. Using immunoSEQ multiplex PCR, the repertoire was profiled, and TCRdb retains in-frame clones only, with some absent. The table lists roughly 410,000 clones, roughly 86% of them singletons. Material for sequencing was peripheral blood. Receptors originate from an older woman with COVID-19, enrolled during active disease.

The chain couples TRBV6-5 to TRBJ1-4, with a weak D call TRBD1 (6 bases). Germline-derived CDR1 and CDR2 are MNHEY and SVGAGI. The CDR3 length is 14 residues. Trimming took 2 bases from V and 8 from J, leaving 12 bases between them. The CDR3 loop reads CASSYRGGGEKLFF. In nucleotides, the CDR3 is TGTGCCAGCAGTTACCGAGGGGGTGGGGAAAAACTGTTTTTT.

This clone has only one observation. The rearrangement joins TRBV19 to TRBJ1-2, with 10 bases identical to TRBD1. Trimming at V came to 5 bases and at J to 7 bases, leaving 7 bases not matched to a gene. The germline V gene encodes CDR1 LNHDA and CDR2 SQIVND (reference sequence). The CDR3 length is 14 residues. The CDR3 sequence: CASSPTGGGLGYTF. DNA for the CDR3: TGTGCCAGTAGTCCGACAGGGGGCGGACTTGGCTACACCTTC.

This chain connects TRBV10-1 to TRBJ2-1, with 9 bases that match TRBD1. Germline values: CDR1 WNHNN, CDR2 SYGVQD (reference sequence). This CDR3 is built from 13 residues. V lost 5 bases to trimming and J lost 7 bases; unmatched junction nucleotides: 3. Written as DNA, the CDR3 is TGCGCCAGCAGTAGGGACAGGGAGAATGAGCAGTTCTTC. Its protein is CASSRDRENEQFF.

The CDR3 nucleotides are TGCGCCAGCAGCGCGGCTAGCGAGCAGTACTTC. Translating it yields CASSAASEQYF. The J gene is TRBJ2-7, the V gene TRBV5-1, with D uncertain. Germline CDR1 reads SGHRS; CDR2 reads YFSETQ. V was pared by 4 bases and J by 6 bases, with 8 bases between. The CDR3 loop spans 11 amino acids. Using reference TRBV5-1 and TRBJ2-7 for the parts outside the CDR3, the full variable domain is KAGVTQTPRYLIKTRGQQVTLSCSPISGHRSVSWYQQTPGQGLQFLFEYFSETQRNKGNFPGRFSGRQFSNSRSEMNVSTLELGDSALYLCASSAASEQYFGPGTRLTVT.

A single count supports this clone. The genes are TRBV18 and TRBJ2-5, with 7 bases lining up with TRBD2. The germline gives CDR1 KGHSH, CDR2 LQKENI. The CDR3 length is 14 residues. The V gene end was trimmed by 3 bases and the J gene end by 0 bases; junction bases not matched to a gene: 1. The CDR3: CASSPGGYQETQYF. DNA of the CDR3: TGTGCCAGCTCACCCGGGGGGTACCAAGAGACCCAGTACTTC.

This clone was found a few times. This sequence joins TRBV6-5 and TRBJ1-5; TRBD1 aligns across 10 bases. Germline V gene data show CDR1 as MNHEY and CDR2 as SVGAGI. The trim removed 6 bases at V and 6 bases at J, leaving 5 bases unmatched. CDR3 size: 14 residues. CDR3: CASRRQGASQPQHF. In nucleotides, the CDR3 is TGTGCCAGCAGAAGACAGGGGGCAAGTCAGCCCCAGCATTTT.

In nucleotides, the CDR3 is TGCAGTGCTAGTAGGGGCGACACCGGGGAGCTGTTTTTT. Its protein is CSASRGDTGELFF. The V call is TRBV20-1, the J call TRBJ2-2, with TRBD1 as a possible D gene (5 bases). CDR3 size: 13 residues. CDR1 DFQATT and CDR2 SNEGSKA come from the germline V gene (reference sequence). Trimming took 3 bases from V and 3 from J, leaving 8 bases between them.

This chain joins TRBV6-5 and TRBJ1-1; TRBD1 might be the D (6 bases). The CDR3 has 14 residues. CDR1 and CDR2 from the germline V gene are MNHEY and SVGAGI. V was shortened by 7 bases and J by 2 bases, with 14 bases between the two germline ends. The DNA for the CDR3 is TGTGCCAGCACCTTCCTCAGGGGCAACACTGAAGCTTTCTTT. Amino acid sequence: CASTFLRGNTEAFF.

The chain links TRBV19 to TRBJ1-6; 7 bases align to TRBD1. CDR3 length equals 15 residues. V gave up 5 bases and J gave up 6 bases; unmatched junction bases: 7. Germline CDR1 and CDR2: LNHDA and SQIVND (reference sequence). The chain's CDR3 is CASSQNRGANSPLHF. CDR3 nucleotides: TGTGCCAGTAGTCAAAACAGGGGAGCTAATTCACCCCTCCACTTT.

The CDR3 sequence: CASSVAGLPTGELFF. DNA of the CDR3: TGTGCCAGCAGCGTAGCGGGGTTACCCACCGGGGAGCTGTTTTTT. This sequence joins TRBV9 and TRBJ2-2; D might be TRBD2 (5 bases). The CDR3 spans 15 residues. Germline V gene sequence: CDR1 SGDLS, CDR2 YYNGEE. Trimming took off 0 bases at V and 4 bases at J, with 10 bases between the two ends.

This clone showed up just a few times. This CDR3 reads CASSLQGSSYEQYF. CDR3 in DNA: TGTGCCAGCAGTTTACAGGGAAGCTCCTACGAGCAGTACTTC. The chain links TRBV27 to TRBJ2-7; tentative D call: TRBD1 (5 bases). The V end was cut by 2 bases, the J end by 0 bases, with 8 bases between. The CDR3 runs to 14 residues. The germline V gene has CDR1 MNHEY and CDR2 SMNVEV (reference sequence).

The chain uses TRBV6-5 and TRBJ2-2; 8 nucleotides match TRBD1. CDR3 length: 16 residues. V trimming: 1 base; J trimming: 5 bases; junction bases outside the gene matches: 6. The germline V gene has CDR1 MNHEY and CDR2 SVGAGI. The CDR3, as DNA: TGTGCCAGCAGTTACTACGGACAGGGTGAGACCGGGGAGCTGTTTTTT. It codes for CASSYYGQGETGELFF.

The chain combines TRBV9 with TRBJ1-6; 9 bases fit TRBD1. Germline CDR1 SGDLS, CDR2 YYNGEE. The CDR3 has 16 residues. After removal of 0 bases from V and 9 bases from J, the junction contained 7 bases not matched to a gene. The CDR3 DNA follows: TGTGCCAGCAGCGTAGTCCCCGGGACAGGGACTTCACCCCTCCACTTT. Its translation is CASSVVPGTGTSPLHF.

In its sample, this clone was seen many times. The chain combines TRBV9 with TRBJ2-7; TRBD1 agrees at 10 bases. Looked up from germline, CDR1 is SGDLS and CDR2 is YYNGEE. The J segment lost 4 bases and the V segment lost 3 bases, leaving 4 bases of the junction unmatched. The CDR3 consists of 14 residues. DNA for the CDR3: TGTGCCAGCAGCGCCGGGACAGGGGTTTACGAGCAGTACTTC. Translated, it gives CASSAGTGVYEQYF.

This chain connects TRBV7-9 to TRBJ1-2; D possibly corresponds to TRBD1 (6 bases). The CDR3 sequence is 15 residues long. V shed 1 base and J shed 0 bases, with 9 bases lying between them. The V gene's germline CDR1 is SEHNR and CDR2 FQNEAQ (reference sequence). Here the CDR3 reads CASSLGTASNYGYTF. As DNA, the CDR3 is TGTGCCAGCAGCTTAGGGACAGCCTCTAACTATGGCTACACCTTC. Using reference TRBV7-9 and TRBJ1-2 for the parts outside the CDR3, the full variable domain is DTGVSQNPRHKITKRGQNVTFRCDPISEHNRLYWYRQTLGQGPEFLTYFQNEAQLEKSRLLSDRFSAERPKGSFSTLEIQRTEQGDSAMYLCASSLGTASNYGYTFGSGTRLTVV.

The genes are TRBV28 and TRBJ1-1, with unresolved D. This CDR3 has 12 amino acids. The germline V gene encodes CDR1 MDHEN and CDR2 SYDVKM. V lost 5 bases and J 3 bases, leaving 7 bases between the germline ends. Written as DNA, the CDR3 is TGTGCCAGCAGTCCAGATGACACTGAAGCTTTCTTT. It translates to CASSPDDTEAFF.

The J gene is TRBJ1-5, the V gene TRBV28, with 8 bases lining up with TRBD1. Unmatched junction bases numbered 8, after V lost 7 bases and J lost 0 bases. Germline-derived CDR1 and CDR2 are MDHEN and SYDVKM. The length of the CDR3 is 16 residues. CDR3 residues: CASIPGGQVSNQPQHF. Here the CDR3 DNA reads TGTGCCAGCATCCCCGGGGGACAGGTTAGCAATCAGCCCCAGCATTTT.

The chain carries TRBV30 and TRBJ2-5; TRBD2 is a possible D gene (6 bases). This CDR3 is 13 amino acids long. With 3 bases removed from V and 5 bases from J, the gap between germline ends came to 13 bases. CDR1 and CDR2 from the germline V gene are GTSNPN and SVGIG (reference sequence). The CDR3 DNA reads TGTGCCTGGAGGTCACCGGGGGTCGAGACCCAGTACTTC. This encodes CAWRSPGVETQYF.

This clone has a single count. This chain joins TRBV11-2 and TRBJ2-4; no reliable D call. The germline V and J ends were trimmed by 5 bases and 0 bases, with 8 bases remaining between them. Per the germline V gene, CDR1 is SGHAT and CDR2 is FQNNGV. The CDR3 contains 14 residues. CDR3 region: CASSPTLAKNIQYF. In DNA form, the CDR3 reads TGTGCCAGCAGCCCCACTCTAGCCAAAAACATTCAGTACTTC.

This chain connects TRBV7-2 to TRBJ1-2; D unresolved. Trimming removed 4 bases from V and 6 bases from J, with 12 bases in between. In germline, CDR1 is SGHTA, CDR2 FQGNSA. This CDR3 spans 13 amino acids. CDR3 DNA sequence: TGTGCCAGCAGCTGGGCGGGGAAGGATGGCTACACCTTC. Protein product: CASSWAGKDGYTF. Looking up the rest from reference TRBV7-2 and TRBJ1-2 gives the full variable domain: GAGVSQSPSNKVTEKGKDVELRCDPISGHTALYWYRQSLGQGLEFLIYFQGNSAPDKSGLPSDRFSAERTGGSVSTLTIQRTQQEDSAVYLCASSWAGKDGYTFGSGTRLTVV.

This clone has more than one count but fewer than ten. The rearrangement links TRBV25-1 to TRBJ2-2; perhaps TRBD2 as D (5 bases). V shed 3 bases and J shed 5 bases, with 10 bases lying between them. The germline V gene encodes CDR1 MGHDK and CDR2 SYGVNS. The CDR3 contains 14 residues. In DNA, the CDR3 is TGTGCCAGCAGTGAGACTATTGGTACCGGGGAGCTGTTTTTT. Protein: CASSETIGTGELFF.

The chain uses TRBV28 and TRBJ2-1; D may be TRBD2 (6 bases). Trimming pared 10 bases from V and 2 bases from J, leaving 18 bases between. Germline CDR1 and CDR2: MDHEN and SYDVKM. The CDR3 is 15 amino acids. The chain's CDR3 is CATLIGGIPYNEQFF. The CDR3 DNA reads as TGTGCCACCCTCATCGGGGGTATCCCCTACAATGAGCAGTTCTTC.

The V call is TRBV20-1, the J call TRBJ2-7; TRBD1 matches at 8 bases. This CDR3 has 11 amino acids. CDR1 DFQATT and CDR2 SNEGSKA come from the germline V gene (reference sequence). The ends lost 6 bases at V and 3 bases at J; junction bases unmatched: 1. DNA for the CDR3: TGCAGTGCAGGGACAGGCTACGAGCAGTACTTC. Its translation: CSAGTGYEQYF.